This T cell receptor (beta chain) was identified in a study of OX40 agonist ivuxolimab in advanced cancers. For the wider study: Ivuxolimab was an agonistic, fully human IgG2 monoclonal antibody directed against OX40 (CD134), a costimulatory receptor. The monotherapy dose-escalation portion (N ≈ 56 patients) of the phase I ivuxolimab trial is reported in the paper. Among the approximately 50 dose-escalation patients, 19 had hepatocellular carcinoma, approximately 15 melanoma, 9 renal cell carcinoma and 9 head and neck cancer. Intravenous ivuxolimab was administered to patients every 2 weeks at six dose levels: 0.01, 0.1, 0.3, 1.5, 3 and 10 mg/kg. The dose-escalation cohort was roughly 80% male with a mean age of 60 years, ranging from roughly 23 to 79. Peripheral TCRbeta sequencing was intended to test whether TCR sequence diversity was altered and clonal T-cell expansion was caused by ivuxolimab. Patients were allowed to have had prior anti-PD-1, anti-PD-L1 or anti-CTLA-4 therapy, and 40% of the dose-escalation patients had previously received checkpoint inhibitors. Three dose-escalation patients achieved partial responses, one with hepatocellular carcinoma and two with cutaneous melanoma. Study-wide conclusions, independent of this receptor: After ivuxolimab, CD8+ T cells had more expanded clones than CD4+ T cells on average. Low levels of normalized T-cell clonal expansion were also seen in some patients who did not respond. The antigen specificity of the clonally expanded peripheral T cells was not determined. At doses from 0.1 to 3.0 mg/kg, clonal expansion was seen in both CD4+ and CD8+ blood T cells between baseline and week 6. Partial responders in the 0.1-3.0 mg/kg groups had among the lowest normalized peripheral clonal expansion, especially among CD8+ T cells.

To sequence the TCRbeta CDR3 region, genomic DNA was isolated from the sorted cells. The immunoSEQ Assay was used for sequencing of TCRbeta CDR3 regions. As stored in TCRdb, this immuneACCESS dataset retains in-frame rearrangements with V and J assigned. A fraction of the clones does not appear; measured against another copy, unresolved V genes explain less than half of the discrepancy, and the remainder lacks a known reason. In this sample the table shows around 95,000 clones, around 89% of which occur a single time. The ten most abundant clones make up approximately 0.15% of the sample. The trial excluded patients who had a history of autoimmune disease or were on systemic immunosuppression. Peripheral blood for TCR sequencing was collected from all dose cohorts at baseline, on cycle 4 day 1, and on cycle 7 day 1. The samples were drawn from a first-in-human, open-label, multicenter phase I dose-escalation trial of ivuxolimab. The trial enrolled adults with locally advanced or metastatic head and neck squamous cell, hepatocellular, melanoma or renal cell carcinoma. Before TCR sequencing, CD4+ and CD8+ T cells were separately sorted from peripheral blood.

Taken from the germline V gene (reference sequence), the CDR1 and CDR2 loops are MNHEY and SMNVEV. From the cysteine up to the phenylalanine, the CDR3 has a length of 16 residues. Just the 48-base CDR3 DNA is kept, in frame starting at base 1. Cut back by 4 bases and 6 bases, the V and J ends lie 18 bases apart. A word on this clone: No cognate antigen has been identified for it. Within one base of it there is no much larger clone, and no base qualities were kept.

The TCR comes from an adult with an advanced solid tumor such as melanoma, head and neck, liver or kidney cancer. In this chain, TRBV27 is recombined with TRBJ1-4; D gene: possibly TRBD1, on 5 matching bases. The sample was CD4+ or CD8+ T cells sorted from blood, taken in a trial of the OX40 agonist ivuxolimab. The DNA reads TGTGCCAGCAGTTGGCTGCGACCCCAAGGGGATGAAAAACTGTTTTTT. Its protein is CASSWLRPQGDEKLFF.